This TCR beta chain was captured by sequencing in a study of blood T cell repertoires in COVID-19. Cohorts were determined from participant-reported clinical history. Study processing details: How many nucleated cells were present was estimated from reference gene primer amplification. Produced via immunoSEQ multiplex PCR; TCRdb's table is partial and in-frame only. Clonal size and the V and J genes are those of that table, whereas D and trimming came from the DNA. This sample has a few hundred thousand clones; 80% occur once, and the top ten carry under 4.5%. Germline CDR1 MNHEY, CDR2 SVGAGI. V gave up 7 bases and J gave up 4 bases, with 13 bases separating them. CDR3 length equals 13 residues.

The rearrangement links TRBV6-5 to TRBJ1-2; weak D call: TRBD1 (6 bases). What was sequenced was PBMCs or T cells enriched from blood (not recorded which). The sequence was collected from a man under 40 with acute COVID-19. In nucleotides, the CDR3 is TGTGCCAGCACGAAGGGGGACATCTATGGCTACACCTTC. Its translation: CASTKGDIYGYTF.